This TCR beta chain was profiled in a study of blood T cell repertoires in COVID-19. Study in general: Both acute and convalescent COVID-19 samples were obtained from the United States, Italy and Spain. PBMCs, B-cell-depleted T cells, or T cells provided the cDNA or gDNA that made up the material.

The germline V and J ends were trimmed by 2 bases and 3 bases, with 10 bases remaining between them. The CDR3 runs 14 residues. From germline, CDR1 is MNHEY and CDR2 SMNVEV (reference sequence). Recruitment covered some 25 US areas and drew participants whose ages spanned roughly 18 to 90 years. Measured with immunoSEQ multiplex PCR; TCRdb has only the in-frame clones, and not every one. The sample yields 250,000 to 300,000 clones, about 86% seen once. The gene calls are TRBV27 and TRBJ1-1; a weak D match, TRBD1 (6 bases). Sequencing input: PBMCs or T cells enriched from blood (not recorded which). The sequence derives from a man under 40 with acute COVID-19. The CDR3 sequence: CASSLQGLHTEAFF. Written as DNA, the CDR3 is TGTGCCAGCAGTTTACAGGGGCTCCACACTGAAGCTTTCTTT.